The clone carrying this T cell receptor (beta chain) was recorded a few times. Its target is unknown. Each CDR3 protein is one row after TCRdb ran MiXCR on the RT-PCR reads. Here the sample spans just under 550,000 distinct CDR3 sequences, roughly 25% being singletons. This sample was included in a study of response to subunit inactivated influenza vaccine. Study findings and constraints: The authors suggested that few new T cells are recruited per seasonal influenza vaccination.

V was pared by 5 bases and J by 7 bases, with 5 bases of the junction left unmatched. Germline loops: CDR1 SGHAT, CDR2 FQNNGV. The CDR3 runs to 13 residues. The data were also submitted as part of a second study, on T cells expressing NK-cell markers. From that second work: 5'RACE template switching with UMIs generated TCR beta cDNA. Sorted CD3+CD56+NKG2C+, CD3+CD56+NKG2C- and CD3+CD56-NKG2C+ T cells provided the TCR beta repertoires. Serological testing identified most of the eight sequenced donors as HCMV-seropositive and one as seronegative. For several experiments, T cell sorting was restricted to the alpha-beta TCR population by means of an anti-gamma-delta TCR antibody.

This TCR came from a man over 45 who received an inactivated influenza vaccine. Sequenced here: CD4+ T cells sorted from PBMCs, sampled about 11 days after vaccination. V usage is TRBV11-2 and J usage is TRBJ2-4, with 7 positions matching TRBD2. The CDR3 nucleotides read TGTGCCAGCAGCCCCGAGCGGGGCAACATTCAGTACTTC. This encodes CASSPERGNIQYF.